This T cell receptor beta chain was obtained from a study of shared clonotypes between healthy human individuals. Study context: Samples came from two female and three male donors aged 18 to 49. Researchers assigned three CD4 naive, three CD4 memory, two CD8 naive and one CD8 memory plate to each donor.

The protocol was immunoSEQ multiplex PCR, while the TCRdb copy is restricted to in-frame clones and leaves out a portion. The top ten clones hold 0.11% of a sample with hundreds of thousands of clones, 90% to 97% of them seen once. In the naive CD8 group, cells lacked CD45RO and were positively selected for CCR7, so terminally differentiated effector memory CD45RA+ cells were left out. Germline lookup yields CDR1 LNHDA and CDR2 SQIVND (reference sequence). V lost 5 bases to trimming and J lost 6 bases, with 22 bases between them. This CDR3 has 16 residues. Sequenced: naive CD8+ T cells sorted from blood. The V call is TRBV19, the J call TRBJ2-5; tentatively, D is TRBD2 (5 bases). The clonotype originates from a woman in her twenties or thirties in good health. In nucleotides, the CDR3 is TGTGCCAGTAGTCCCCCCTTGTGGGAGAAGGGAAAGACCCAGTACTTC. Its protein is CASSPPLWEKGKTQYF. The whole variable domain, remainder taken from reference TRBV19 and TRBJ2-5, is DGGITQSPKYLFRKEGQNVTLSCEQNLNHDAMYWYRQDPGQGLRLIYYSQIVNDFQKGDIAEGYSVSREKKESFPLTVTSAQKNPTAFYLCASSPPLWEKGKTQYFGPGTRLLVL.